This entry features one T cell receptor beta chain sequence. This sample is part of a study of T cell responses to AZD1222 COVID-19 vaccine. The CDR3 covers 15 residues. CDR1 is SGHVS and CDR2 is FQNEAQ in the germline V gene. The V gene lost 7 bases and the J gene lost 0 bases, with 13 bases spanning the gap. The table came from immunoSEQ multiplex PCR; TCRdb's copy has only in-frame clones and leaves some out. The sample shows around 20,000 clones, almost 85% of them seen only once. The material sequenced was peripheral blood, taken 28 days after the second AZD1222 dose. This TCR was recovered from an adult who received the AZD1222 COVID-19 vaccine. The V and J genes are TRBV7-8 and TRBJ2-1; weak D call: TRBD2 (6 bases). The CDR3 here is CASNPGLLSYNEQFF. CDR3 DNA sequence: TGTGCCAGCAACCCGGGACTCCTCTCCTACAATGAGCAGTTCTTC. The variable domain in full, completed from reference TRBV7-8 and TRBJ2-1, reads GAGVSQSPRYKVAKRGQDVALRCDPISGHVSLFWYQQALGQGPEFLTYFQNEAQLDKSGLPSDRFFAERPEGSVSTLKIQRTQQEDSAVYLCASNPGLLSYNEQFFGPGTRLTVL.